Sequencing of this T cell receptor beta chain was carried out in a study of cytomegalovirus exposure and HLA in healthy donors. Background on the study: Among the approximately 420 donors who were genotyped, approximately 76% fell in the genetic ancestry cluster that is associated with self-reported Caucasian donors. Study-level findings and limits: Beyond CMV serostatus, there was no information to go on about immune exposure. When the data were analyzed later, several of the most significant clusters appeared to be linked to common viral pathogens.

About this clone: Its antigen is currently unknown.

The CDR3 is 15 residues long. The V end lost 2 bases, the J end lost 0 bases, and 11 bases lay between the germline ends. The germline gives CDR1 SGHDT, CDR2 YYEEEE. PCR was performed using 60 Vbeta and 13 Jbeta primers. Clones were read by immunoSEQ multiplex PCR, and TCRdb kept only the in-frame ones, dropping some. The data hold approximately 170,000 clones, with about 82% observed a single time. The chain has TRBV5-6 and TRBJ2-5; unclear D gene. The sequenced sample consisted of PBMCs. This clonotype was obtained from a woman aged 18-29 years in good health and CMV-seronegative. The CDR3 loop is CASSFLGRYQETQYF. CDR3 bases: TGTGCCAGCAGCTTTCTGGGCAGGTACCAAGAGACCCAGTACTTC. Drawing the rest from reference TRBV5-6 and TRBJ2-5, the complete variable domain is DAGVTQSPTHLIKTRGQQVTLRCSPKSGHDTVSWYQQALGQGPQFIFQYYEEEERQRGNFPDRFSGHQFPNYSSELNVNALLLGDSALYLCASSFLGRYQETQYFGPGTRLLVL.